This TCR beta chain was obtained from a study of blood T cells in healthy people across ages. Study-wide background: Per every two T cells, about one barcoded beta molecule was captured by template switching.

A second PCR of about 6 to 12 cycles used a sample-barcoded 5' primer and a J-beta primer mix. The template-switch adaptor was a 5' adaptor with 12 random nucleotides. It tagged each cDNA molecule. TCRdb reanalysed the 5' RACE reads using MiXCR and keeps one entry per CDR3 protein. The sample has about 1.4 million distinct CDR3 sequences, approximately 63% seen once. V shed 3 bases, J shed 9 bases, and the junction held 9 bases outside the gene matches. This CDR3 has 16 residues. Germline CDR1 and CDR2: LGHNA and YSLEER. Each individual donor underwent a draw of ten milliliters of peripheral blood. They isolated at least 6 million PBMCs from each sample.

This receptor was identified in a man aged 18 to 29 in good health. The specimen was blood. The chain recombines TRBV4-3 with TRBJ1-6, with 9 nucleotides matching TRBD1. CDR3 in DNA: TGCGCCAGCAGCCACGGTGCGGGACAGGGAACTTCACCCCTCCACTTT. Amino acids: CASSHGAGQGTSPLHF.